The present entry profiles one TCR beta chain with its context. Its antigen is not known. These data belong to a study of siplizumab effects on memory and regulatory T cells. Study-level findings and limits: No functional test confirmed suppression by proliferating siplizumab-culture Tregs.

V shed 1 base, J shed 2 bases, and the junction held 8 bases outside the gene matches. Germline V CDR1 and CDR2: SGHNT, YENEEA. CDR3 length: 17 residues. The repertoire was sequenced with immunoSEQ multiplex PCR; TCRdb's copy has only in-frame clones and lacks some. The table lists around 100,000 clones, about 93% of them singletons, with about 0.62% in the top ten. This sequence was found in a human donor in good health. This chain connects TRBV11-3 to TRBJ2-7, with 10 positions matching TRBD2. Sequenced: Tregs sorted from blood. Here the CDR3 reads CASSLVQLAGKTYEQYF. In DNA, the CDR3 is TGTGCCAGCAGCTTAGTACAACTAGCGGGAAAAACCTACGAGCAGTACTTC.